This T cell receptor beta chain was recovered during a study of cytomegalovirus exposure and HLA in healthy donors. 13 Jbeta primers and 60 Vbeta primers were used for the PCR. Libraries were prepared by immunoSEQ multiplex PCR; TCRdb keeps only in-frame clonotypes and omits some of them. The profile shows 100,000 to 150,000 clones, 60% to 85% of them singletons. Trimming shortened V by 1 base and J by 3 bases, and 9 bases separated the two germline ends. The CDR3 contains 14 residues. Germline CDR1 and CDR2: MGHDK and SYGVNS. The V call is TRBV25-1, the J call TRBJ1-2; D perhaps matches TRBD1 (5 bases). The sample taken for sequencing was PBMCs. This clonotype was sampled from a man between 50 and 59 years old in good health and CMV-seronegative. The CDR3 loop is CASSEFGGDYGYTF. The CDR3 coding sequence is TGTGCCAGCAGTGAATTCGGGGGTGACTATGGCTACACCTTC.